This is a list of T cell receptor beta chains from one sample in a study of cytomegalovirus exposure and HLA in healthy donors. The repertoire was sequenced with immunoSEQ multiplex PCR; TCRdb's copy has only in-frame clones and lacks some. Of 50,000 to 80,000 clones listed, 90% to 95% were seen once; the top ten hold 5.5% to 7.5%. The sample was PBMCs. Receptors were obtained from a woman younger than 30 in good health and CMV-seropositive. CDR3s include the opening cysteine and the closing phenylalanine or tryptophan. Fields, in order: D gene, J gene, clone size, V gene, CDR3 protein, CDR3 DNA. D genes are given only for firm matches. Rows give clone size only sometimes, using once, few, many, or a class for an expanded clone.

D: .
J: TRBJ1-2
size: once
V: TRBV28
CDR3: CASSLPGQLNYGYTF
DNA: TGTGCCAGCAGTTTGCCCGGACAGCTTAACTATGGCTACACCTTC

D: .
J: TRBJ1-1
size: .
V: TRBV4-2
CDR3: CASSRGEQPEAFF
DNA: TGTGCCAGCAGCCGGGGGGAACAGCCTGAAGCTTTCTTT

D: TRBD2
J: TRBJ2-3
size: .
V: TRBV20-1
CDR3: CSAVQRERQYF
DNA: TGCAGTGCTGTGCAGCGGGAGAGGCAGTATTTT

D: .
J: TRBJ1-3
size: .
V: TRBV28
CDR3: CASSPGQPGNTIYF
DNA: TGTGCCAGCAGTCCCGGACAGCCTGGAAACACCATATATTTT

D: TRBD1
J: TRBJ2-1
size: .
V: TRBV10-3
CDR3: CAISLEGGDEQFF
DNA: TGTGCCATCTCGTTAGAAGGGGGCGATGAGCAGTTCTTC

D: .
J: TRBJ2-1
size: .
V: TRBV4-1
CDR3: CASSQGQPSYNEQFF
DNA: TGCGCCAGCAGCCAAGGACAGCCCTCCTACAATGAGCAGTTCTTC

D: TRBD2
J: TRBJ2-3
size: .
V: TRBV13
CDR3: CASSLESTSDTDTQYF
DNA: TGTGCCAGCAGCTTAGAATCCACTAGCGACACAGATACGCAGTATTTT

D: .
J: TRBJ2-5
size: .
V: TRBV28
CDR3: CASSLGLQETQYF
DNA: TGTGCCAGCAGCCTTGGACTACAAGAGACCCAGTACTTC

D: TRBD1
J: TRBJ1-3
size: .
V: TRBV9
CDR3: CASSVGTGGNSGNTIYF
DNA: TGTGCCAGCAGCGTGGGGACAGGGGGAAACTCTGGAAACACCATATATTTT

D: .
J: TRBJ1-4
size: .
V: TRBV5-1
CDR3: CASRREGVTTNEKLFF
DNA: TGCGCCAGCAGGAGGGAGGGGGTGACAACTAATGAAAAACTGTTTTTT

D: TRBD1
J: TRBJ2-7
size: .
V: TRBV7-3
CDR3: CASSRDSLGSYEQYF
DNA: TGTGCCAGCAGCAGGGACAGCCTAGGCTCCTACGAGCAGTACTTC

D: .
J: TRBJ2-1
size: .
V: TRBV28
CDR3: CASTRFNEQFF
DNA: TGTGCCAGCACGAGGTTCAATGAGCAGTTCTTC

D: .
J: TRBJ1-3
size: .
V: TRBV7-8
CDR3: CAIGRGTSSGNTIYF
DNA: TGTGCCATAGGTAGAGGCACGAGCTCTGGAAACACCATATATTTT